The entry below gives a single T cell receptor beta chain sequence along with its context. These data are taken from a study of control samples from healthy donors and cancer patients. The CDR3 runs 13 residues. Germline values: CDR1 LGHDT, CDR2 YNNKEL (reference sequence). Trimming pared 8 bases from V and 8 bases from J, leaving 18 bases between. TCRdb's copy holds only in-frame clones and misses some; the assay was immunoSEQ multiplex PCR. The table lists about 120,000 clones, 88% of them singletons. V usage is TRBV3-1 (or the pseudogene TRBV3-2) and J usage is TRBJ1-2, with D unresolved. This TCR came from a man aged 40-49 years in good health. Sequencing was performed on blood. The CDR3 region is CASSSAGRAGYTF. In nucleotides, the CDR3 is TGTGCCAGCTCCTCGGCCGGACGAGCGGGCTACACCTTC.